The sequence of this T cell receptor beta chain was determined in a study of blood T cell repertoires in COVID-19. At the level of the study: PBMCs, B-cell-depleted T cells, or T cells were the source of the cDNA or gDNA that made up the material.

Per the germline V gene, CDR1 is KGHDR and CDR2 is SFDVKD. V was clipped by 3 bases and J by 7 bases; unmatched bases: 7. This CDR3 comprises 16 residues. This clone has a count of ten or more. Profiled with immunoSEQ multiplex PCR; TCRdb holds only in-frame clones, not every one. The data hold fewer than 250,000 clones, with about 83% observed a single time. The sample was peripheral blood. This sequence originates from a human donor in a cohort sampled during active COVID-19. The chain joins TRBV24-1 to TRBJ2-1; 11 bases fit TRBD2. The CDR3 nucleotides are TGTGCCACCAGTGATGCCGGGACTAGCGGTCAGAATGAGCAGTTCTTC. This gives the protein CATSDAGTSGQNEQFF.